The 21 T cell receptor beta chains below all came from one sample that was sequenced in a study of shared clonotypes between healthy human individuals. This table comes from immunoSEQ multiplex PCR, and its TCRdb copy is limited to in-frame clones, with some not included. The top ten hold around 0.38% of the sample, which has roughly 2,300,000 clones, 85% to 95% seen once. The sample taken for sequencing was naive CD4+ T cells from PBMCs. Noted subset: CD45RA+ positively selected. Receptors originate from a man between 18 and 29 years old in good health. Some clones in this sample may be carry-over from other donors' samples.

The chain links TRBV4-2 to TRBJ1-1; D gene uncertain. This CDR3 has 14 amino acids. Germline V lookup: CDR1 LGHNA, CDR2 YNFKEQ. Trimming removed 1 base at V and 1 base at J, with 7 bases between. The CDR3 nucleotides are TGTGCCAGCAGCCAAGTGGACGGGAACACTGAAGCTTTCTTT. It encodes CASSQVDGNTEAFF.

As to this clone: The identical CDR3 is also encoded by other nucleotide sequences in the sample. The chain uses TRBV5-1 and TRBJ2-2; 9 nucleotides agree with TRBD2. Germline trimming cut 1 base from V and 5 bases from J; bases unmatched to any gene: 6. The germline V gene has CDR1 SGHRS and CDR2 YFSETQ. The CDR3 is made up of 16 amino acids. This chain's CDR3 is CASSLWLAGNTGELFF. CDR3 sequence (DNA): TGCGCCAGCAGCTTGTGGCTAGCGGGAAATACCGGGGAGCTGTTTTTT.

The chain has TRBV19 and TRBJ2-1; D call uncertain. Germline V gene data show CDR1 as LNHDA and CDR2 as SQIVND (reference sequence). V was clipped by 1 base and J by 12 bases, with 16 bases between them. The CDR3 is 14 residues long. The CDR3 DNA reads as TGTGCCAGTAGTATAGGGGGTGGAACTGAATGGCAGTTCTTC. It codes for CASSIGGGTEWQFF.

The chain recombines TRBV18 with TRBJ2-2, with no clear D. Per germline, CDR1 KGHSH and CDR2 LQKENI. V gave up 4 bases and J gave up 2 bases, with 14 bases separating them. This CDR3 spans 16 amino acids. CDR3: CASSQRLAANTGELFF. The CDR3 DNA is TGTGCCAGCTCACAAAGATTAGCCGCTAACACCGGGGAGCTGTTTTTT.

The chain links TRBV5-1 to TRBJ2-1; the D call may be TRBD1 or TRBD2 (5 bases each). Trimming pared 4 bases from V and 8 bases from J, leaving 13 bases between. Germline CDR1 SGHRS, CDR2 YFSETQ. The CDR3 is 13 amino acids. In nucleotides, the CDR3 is TGCGCCAGCAGCCCCAGGGAGTTCGATGAGCAGTTCTTC. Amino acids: CASSPREFDEQFF.

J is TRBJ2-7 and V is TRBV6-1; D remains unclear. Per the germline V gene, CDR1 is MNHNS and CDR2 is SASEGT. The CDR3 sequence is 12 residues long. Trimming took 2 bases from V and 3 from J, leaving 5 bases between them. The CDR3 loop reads CASSEMGYEQYF. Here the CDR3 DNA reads TGTGCCAGCAGTGAAATGGGCTACGAGCAGTACTTC.

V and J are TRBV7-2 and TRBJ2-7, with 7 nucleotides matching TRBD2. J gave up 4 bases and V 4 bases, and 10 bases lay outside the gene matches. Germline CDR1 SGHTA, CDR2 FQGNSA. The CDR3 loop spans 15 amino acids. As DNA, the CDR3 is TGTGCCAGCAGCTACAGAAGCGGGACCGAATACGAGCAGTACTTC. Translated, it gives CASSYRSGTEYEQYF.

The CDR3 DNA follows: TGTGCCATCAGTTGGGGGGGAGCTAACTATGGCTACACCTTC. Protein: CAISWGGANYGYTF. The chain recombines TRBV10-3 with TRBJ1-2, with D perhaps TRBD1 (5 bases). The CDR3 extends over 14 amino acids. V was trimmed by 5 bases and J by 0 bases, leaving 10 bases between them. The germline gives CDR1 ENHRY, CDR2 SYGVKD.

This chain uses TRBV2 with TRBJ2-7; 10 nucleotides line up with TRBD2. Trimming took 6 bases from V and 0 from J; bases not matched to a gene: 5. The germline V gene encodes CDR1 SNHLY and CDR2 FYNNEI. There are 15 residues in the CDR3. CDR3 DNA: TGTGCCAGCAGCGTTACTAGCGGGGACTCCTACGAGCAGTACTTC. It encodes CASSVTSGDSYEQYF. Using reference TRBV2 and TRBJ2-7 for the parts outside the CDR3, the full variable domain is EPEVTQTPSHQVTQMGQEVILRCVPISNHLYFYWYRQILGQKVEFLVSFYNNEISEKSEIFDDQFSVERPDGSNFTLKIRSTKLEDSAMYFCASSVTSGDSYEQYFGPGTRLTVT.

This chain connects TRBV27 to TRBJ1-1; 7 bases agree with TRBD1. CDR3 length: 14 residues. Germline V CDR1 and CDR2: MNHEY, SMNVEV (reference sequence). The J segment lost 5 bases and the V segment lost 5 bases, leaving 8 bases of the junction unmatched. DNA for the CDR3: TGTGCCAGCAGTAGAACAGGGGTTCGGACTGAAGCTTTCTTT. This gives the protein CASSRTGVRTEAFF.

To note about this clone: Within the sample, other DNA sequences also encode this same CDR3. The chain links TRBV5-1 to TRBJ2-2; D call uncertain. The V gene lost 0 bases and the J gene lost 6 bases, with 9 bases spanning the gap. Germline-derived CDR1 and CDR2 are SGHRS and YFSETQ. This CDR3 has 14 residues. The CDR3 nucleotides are TGCGCCAGCAGCTTGGAAGGCCCCGCCGGGGAGCTGTTTTTT. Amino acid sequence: CASSLEGPAGELFF. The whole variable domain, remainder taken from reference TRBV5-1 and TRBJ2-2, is KAGVTQTPRYLIKTRGQQVTLSCSPISGHRSVSWYQQTPGQGLQFLFEYFSETQRNKGNFPGRFSGRQFSNSRSEMNVSTLELGDSALYLCASSLEGPAGELFFGEGSRLTVL.

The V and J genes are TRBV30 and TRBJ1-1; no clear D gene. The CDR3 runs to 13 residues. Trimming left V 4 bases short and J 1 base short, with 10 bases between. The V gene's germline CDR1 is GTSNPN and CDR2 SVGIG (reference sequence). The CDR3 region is CAWIRLENTEAFF. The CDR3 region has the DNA TGTGCCTGGATTCGTCTGGAGAACACTGAAGCTTTCTTT. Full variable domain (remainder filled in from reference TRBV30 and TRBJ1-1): SQTIHQWPATLVQPVGSPLSLECTVEGTSNPNLYWYRQAAGRGLQLLFYSVGIGQISSEVPQNLSASRPQDRQFILSSKKLLLSDSGFYLCAWIRLENTEAFFGQGTRLTVV.

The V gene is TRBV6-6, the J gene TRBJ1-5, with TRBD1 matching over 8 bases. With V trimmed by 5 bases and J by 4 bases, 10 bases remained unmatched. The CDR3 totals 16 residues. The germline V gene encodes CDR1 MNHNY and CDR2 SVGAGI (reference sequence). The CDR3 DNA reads TGTGCCAGCAGTGGACCCGACAGGGGTAATAATCAGCCCCAGCATTTT. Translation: CASSGPDRGNNQPQHF.

CDR3 coding DNA: TGCACCAGCAGCCACACTAGCGGGAGTCCCGGGGAGCTGTTTTTT. Its protein product is CTSSHTSGSPGELFF. The chain has TRBV1 and TRBJ2-2; TRBD2 is the table's D call, not checked against the DNA. TRBV1 is noted as a pseudogene. This CDR3 has 15 residues.

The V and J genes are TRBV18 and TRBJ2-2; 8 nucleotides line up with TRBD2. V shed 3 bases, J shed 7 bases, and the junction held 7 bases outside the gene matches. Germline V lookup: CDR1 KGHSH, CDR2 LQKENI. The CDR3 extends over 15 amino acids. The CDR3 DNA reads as TGTGCCAGCTCACCTCCGGGACTAGGCTTCGGGGAGCTGTTTTTT. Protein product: CASSPPGLGFGELFF.

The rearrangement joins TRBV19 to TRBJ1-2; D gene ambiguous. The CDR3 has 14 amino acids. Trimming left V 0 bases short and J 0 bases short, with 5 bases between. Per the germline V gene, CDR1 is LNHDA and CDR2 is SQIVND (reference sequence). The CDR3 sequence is CASSIDRPNYGYTF. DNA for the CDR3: TGTGCCAGTAGTATAGACAGACCTAACTATGGCTACACCTTC.

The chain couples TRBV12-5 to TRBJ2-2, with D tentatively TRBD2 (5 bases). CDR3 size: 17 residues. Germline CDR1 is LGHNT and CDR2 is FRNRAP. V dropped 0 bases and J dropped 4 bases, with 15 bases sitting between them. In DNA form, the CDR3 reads TGTGCTAGTGGTTTGGTACTAACGGGATCGGCCACCGGGGAGCTGTTTTTT. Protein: CASGLVLTGSATGELFF.

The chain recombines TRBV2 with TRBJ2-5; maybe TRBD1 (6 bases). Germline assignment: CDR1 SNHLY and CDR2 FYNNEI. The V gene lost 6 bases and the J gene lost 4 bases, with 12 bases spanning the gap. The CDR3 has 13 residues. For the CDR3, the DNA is TGTGCCAGCAGGGAAAACAGGGTAGAGACCCAGTACTTC. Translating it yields CASRENRVETQYF.

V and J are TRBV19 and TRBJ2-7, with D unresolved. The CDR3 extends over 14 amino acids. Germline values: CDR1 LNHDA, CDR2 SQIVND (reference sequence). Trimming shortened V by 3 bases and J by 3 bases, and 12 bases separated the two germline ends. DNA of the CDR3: TGTGCCAGTAGTATCCCTGGACCATTCTACGAGCAGTACTTC. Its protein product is CASSIPGPFYEQYF.

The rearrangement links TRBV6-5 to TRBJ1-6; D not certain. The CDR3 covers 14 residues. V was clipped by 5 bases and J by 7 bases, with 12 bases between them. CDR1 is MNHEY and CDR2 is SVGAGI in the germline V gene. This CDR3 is CASSGSFPNSPLHF. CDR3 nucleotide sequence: TGTGCCAGCAGTGGGTCCTTCCCAAATTCACCCCTCCACTTT.

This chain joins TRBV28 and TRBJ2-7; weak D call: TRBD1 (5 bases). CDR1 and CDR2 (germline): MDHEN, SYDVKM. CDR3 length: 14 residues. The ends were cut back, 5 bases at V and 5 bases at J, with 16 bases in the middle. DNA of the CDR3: TGTGCCAGCAGTCCGGAACAGGTTCCCCACGAGCAGTACTTC. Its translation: CASSPEQVPHEQYF.